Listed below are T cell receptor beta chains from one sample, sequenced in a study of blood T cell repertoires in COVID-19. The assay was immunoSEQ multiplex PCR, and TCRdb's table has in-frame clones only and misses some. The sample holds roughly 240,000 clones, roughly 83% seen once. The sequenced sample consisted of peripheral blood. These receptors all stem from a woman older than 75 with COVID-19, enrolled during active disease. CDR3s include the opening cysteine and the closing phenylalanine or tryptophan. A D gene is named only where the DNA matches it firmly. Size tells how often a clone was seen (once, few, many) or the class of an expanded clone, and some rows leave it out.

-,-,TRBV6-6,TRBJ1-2,CASSWGGTDGYTF,TGTGCCAGCAGTTGGGGAGGGACGGATGGCTACACCTTC
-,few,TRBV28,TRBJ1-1,CASSPVRWGLKDTEAFF,TGTGCCAGCAGCCCCGTGCGGTGGGGGCTAAAGGACACTGAAGCTTTCTTT
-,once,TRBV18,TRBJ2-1,CASSVLSAGNVNEQFF,TGTGCCAGCTCAGTCTTATCGGCAGGGAACGTGAATGAGCAGTTCTTC
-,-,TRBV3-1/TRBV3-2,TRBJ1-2,CASSPRSQGRSDGYTF,TGTGCCAGCAGTCCAAGATCGCAGGGGCGAAGCGATGGCTACACCTTC
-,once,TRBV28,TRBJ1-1,CASSLRTGEAFF,TGTGCCAGCAGTTTACGTACAGGGGAAGCTTTCTTT
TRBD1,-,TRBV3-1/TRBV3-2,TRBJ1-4,CASSSRSQGVREKLFF,TGTGCCAGCAGCTCAAGATCGCAGGGGGTTAGGGAAAAACTGTTTTTT
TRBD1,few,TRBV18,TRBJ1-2,CASSPPNRGGYTF,TGTGCCAGCTCACCACCGAACAGGGGTGGCTACACCTTC
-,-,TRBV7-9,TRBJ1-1,CAAGVFGGAEAFF,TGTGCTGCGGGGGTCTTTGGAGGGGCTGAAGCTTTCTTT
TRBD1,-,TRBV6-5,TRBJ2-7,CASIFGGQGRREQYF,TGTGCCAGCATCTTCGGGGGACAGGGAAGGCGGGAGCAGTACTTC
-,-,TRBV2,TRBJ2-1,CASSEQGKQFF,TGTGCCAGCAGTGAGCAGGGAAAGCAGTTCTTC
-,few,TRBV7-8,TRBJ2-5,CASSYPRGAQETQYF,TGTGCCAGCAGCTACCCTCGGGGGGCCCAAGAGACCCAGTACTTC
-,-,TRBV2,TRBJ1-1,CASSEQGLEAFF,TGTGCCAGCAGTGAGCAGGGACTGGAAGCTTTCTTT
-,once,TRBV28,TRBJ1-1,CASTLSTGRAFF,TGTGCCAGCACTCTTTCCACAGGAAGAGCTTTCTTT
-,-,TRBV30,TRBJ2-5,CAWSGQNRETQYF,TGTGCCTGGAGTGGTCAGAACAGAGAGACCCAGTACTTC
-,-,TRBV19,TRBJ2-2,CASSILGAGGEYANTGELFF,TGTGCCAGTAGTATACTTGGAGCTGGAGGGGAATACGCGAACACCGGGGAGCTGTTTTTT
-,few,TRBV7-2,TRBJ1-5,CASSATGSNQPQHF,TGTGCCAGCAGCGCAACAGGGAGCAATCAGCCCCAGCATTTT
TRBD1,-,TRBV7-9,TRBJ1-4,CASRAGTGSEKLFF,TGTGCCAGCAGGGCCGGGACAGGGAGTGAAAAACTGTTTTTT
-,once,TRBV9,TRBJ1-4,CASSVQGLSNEKLFF,TGTGCCAGCAGCGTTCAGGGGCTATCTAATGAAAAACTGTTTTTT
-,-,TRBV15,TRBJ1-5,CATSRDTGSNQPQHF,TGTGCCACCAGCAGAGATACAGGATCTAATCAGCCCCAGCATTTT
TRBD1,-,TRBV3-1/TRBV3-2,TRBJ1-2,CASSQATGSGGYTF,TGTGCCAGCAGCCAAGCGACAGGGAGCGGGGGCTACACCTTC
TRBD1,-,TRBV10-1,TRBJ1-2,CASRTNRGRSYGYTF,TGCGCCAGCAGAACCAACAGGGGGCGAAGCTATGGCTACACCTTC
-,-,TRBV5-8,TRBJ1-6,CASSLGDKNSPLHF,TGTGCCAGCAGCTTGGGGGACAAGAATTCACCCCTCCACTTT
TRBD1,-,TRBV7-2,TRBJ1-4,CASSLNRGRKEKLFF,TGTGCCAGCAGCCTCAACAGGGGGCGTAAGGAAAAACTGTTTTTT
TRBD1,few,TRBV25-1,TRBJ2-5,CASRGQGRETQYF,TGTGCCAGCAGGGGACAGGGTCGAGAGACCCAGTACTTC
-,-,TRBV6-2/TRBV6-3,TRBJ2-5,CASSRWSEETQYF,TGTGCCAGCAGCAGGTGGTCGGAGGAGACCCAGTACTTC
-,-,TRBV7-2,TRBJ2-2,CASSLAYEAGELFF,TGTGCCAGCAGCTTAGCCTATGAGGCCGGGGAGCTGTTTTTT
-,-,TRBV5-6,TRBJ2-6,CASSFPGRSGANVLTF,TGTGCCAGCAGCTTCCCAGGGCGCTCTGGGGCCAACGTCCTGACTTTC